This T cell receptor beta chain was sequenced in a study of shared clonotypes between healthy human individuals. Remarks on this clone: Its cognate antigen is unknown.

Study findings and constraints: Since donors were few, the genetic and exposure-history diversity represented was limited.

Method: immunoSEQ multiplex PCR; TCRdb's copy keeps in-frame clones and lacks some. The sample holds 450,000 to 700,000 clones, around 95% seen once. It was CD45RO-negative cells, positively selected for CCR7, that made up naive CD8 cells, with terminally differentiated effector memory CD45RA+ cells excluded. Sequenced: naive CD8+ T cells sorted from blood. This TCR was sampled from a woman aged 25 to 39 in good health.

CDR3 sequence (DNA): TGTGCCAGCAGTTTCCAAGGGACCTATGGCTACACCTTC. Translated: CASSFQGTYGYTF. The chain has TRBV28 and TRBJ1-2, with D possibly being TRBD1 (5 bases). Germline values: CDR1 MDHEN, CDR2 SYDVKM. Trimming removed 3 bases at V and 4 bases at J, with 9 bases between. The CDR3 length is 13 residues.